This T cell receptor (beta chain) was obtained from a study of shared clonotypes between healthy human individuals. There were no recent acute infections or vaccinations among the donors, who were healthy HIV-negative adults. V was clipped by 3 bases and J by 7 bases, with 9 bases between them. The CDR3 is made up of 11 amino acids. Germline CDR1 and CDR2: DFQATT and SNEGSKA (reference sequence). Execution of the assay was at deep level. Assay used: immunoSEQ multiplex PCR; TCRdb lists only in-frame clones, some missing. The sample has 2 million to 3 million clones, 80% to 95% seen once. A word on this clone: Other DNA sequences in the same sample also yield this CDR3.

Input material: naive CD4+ T cells from PBMCs. Indicated subset: CD45RA+ positively selected. The V and J genes are TRBV20-1 and TRBJ1-1; D is possibly TRBD1 (6 bases). The origin of this receptor is a man younger than 30 in good health. Some clones in this sample may be carry-over from other donors' samples. CDR3 sequence reads: CSAREDSEAFF. The CDR3 DNA reads as TGCAGTGCTAGGGAGGACAGTGAAGCTTTCTTT.